This entry describes one TCR beta chain. The antigen remains unidentified. Building the TCR beta libraries relied on iRepertoire HTBI primers, and CDR3 regions underwent Arm-PCR. TCRdb passed the multiplex PCR reads through MiXCR, listing each CDR3 protein once. Of around 460,000 distinct CDR3 sequences listed, 20% to 25% are singletons. The germline gives CDR1 SQVTM, CDR2 ANQGSEA. Trimming left V 0 bases short and J 7 bases short, with 25 bases between. The CDR3 consists of 17 residues. This specimen belongs to a study of regulatory T cells in long-lasting Graves disease. Study-level points and caveats: Persistent Graves' patients showed reduced TCR diversity versus newly diagnosed patients. TRBV28, TRBJ1-2 and TRBJ2-5 emerged as the favored segments in persistent disease. Relative to new patients (around 1,000), persistent patients exhibited greater sharing of public clonotypes (around 2,800).

Time point specified: persistent/refractory GD, antithyroid drugs over 5 years with positive TRAb. Extracted RNA from PBMCs served as the source of the TCR library. The source of the patients was an endocrinology department in Xi'an, China. The clonotype was recovered from a female donor with Graves disease. The sample here was peripheral blood mononuclear cells (PBMCs), taken when the disease was refractory, from a patient treated with antithyroid drugs. V is TRBV29-1 and J is TRBJ2-7; D is possibly TRBD2 (6 bases). DNA of the CDR3: TGCAGCGTTGAAGATCAGGGTTTGGGAGGAGGGGCTAGTGAGCAGTACTTC. As protein: CSVEDQGLGGGASEQYF.